The 9 T cell receptor beta chains below all came from one sample that was sequenced in a study of shared clonotypes between healthy human individuals. Assay: immunoSEQ multiplex PCR; the TCRdb copy retains only in-frame clones and omits some. The table records 400,000 or so clones, 96% of them present only once. Sequencing input: memory CD8+ T cells sorted from blood. Subset specified: CD45RO+ cells pooled with CCR7-negative TemRA cells. Source of these receptors: a man younger than 40 in good health.

The genes are TRBV19 and TRBJ2-1; no clear D. In germline, CDR1 is LNHDA, CDR2 SQIVND (reference sequence). V was clipped by 5 bases and J by 14 bases, with 7 bases between them. The CDR3 runs 9 residues. CDR3 in amino acids: CASSPGEFF. The DNA of the CDR3 is TGTGCCAGTAGTCCGGGTGAGTTCTTC.

This clone has only one observation. V and J are TRBV30 and TRBJ2-7; no firm D call. V gave up 7 bases and J gave up 0 bases, with 7 bases separating them. Germline CDR1 GTSNPN, CDR2 SVGIG (reference sequence). The CDR3 extends over 11 amino acids. CDR3 protein: CAYGSSYEQYF. In DNA form, the CDR3 reads TGTGCCTACGGAAGCTCCTACGAGCAGTACTTC.

The V and J genes are TRBV2 and TRBJ1-1; weak D call: TRBD1 (5 bases). The V end lost 7 bases, the J end lost 4 bases, and 7 bases lay between the germline ends. Germline values: CDR1 SNHLY, CDR2 FYNNEI. CDR3 length: 11 amino acids. CDR3 sequence reads: CASKQGTEAFF. CDR3 in DNA: TGTGCCAGCAAGCAGGGCACTGAAGCTTTCTTT.

V is TRBV29-1 and J is TRBJ2-1; 12 bases map to TRBD2. CDR3 size: 15 residues. Trimming took 0 bases from V and 9 from J; bases not matched to a gene: 6. The germline V gene has CDR1 SQVTM and CDR2 ANQGSEA. In DNA, the CDR3 is TGCAGCGTTGAAGATCCGAGACTAGCGGGAGTTGAGCAGTTCTTC. Translation gives CSVEDPRLAGVEQFF.

V is TRBV2 and J is TRBJ2-1; 12 bases match TRBD2. The V segment lost 6 bases and the J segment 5 bases; nucleotides outside the gene matches: 8. Germline V CDR1 and CDR2: SNHLY, FYNNEI. This CDR3 has 16 residues. The CDR3 bases are TGTGCCAGCAGACTAGCGGGAGGCCGAACTAACAATGAGCAGTTCTTC. Its protein product is CASRLAGGRTNNEQFF. The full variable domain, rest sourced from reference TRBV2 and TRBJ2-1, is EPEVTQTPSHQVTQMGQEVILRCVPISNHLYFYWYRQILGQKVEFLVSFYNNEISEKSEIFDDQFSVERPDGSNFTLKIRSTKLEDSAMYFCASRLAGGRTNNEQFFGPGTRLTVL.

V is TRBV6-5 and J is TRBJ2-5, with D perhaps assigned TRBD1 or TRBD2 (5 bases each). The CDR3 consists of 14 residues. Trimming stripped 4 bases from V and 7 bases from J, with 16 bases between. Looked up from germline, CDR1 is MNHEY and CDR2 is SVGAGI. The CDR3 nucleotides are TGTGCCAGCAGTTCCCGGGACCCAAGTTGGACCCAGTACTTC. Translation: CASSSRDPSWTQYF.

V is TRBV28 and J is TRBJ2-5; the D gene could be TRBD1 or TRBD2 (7 bases each). CDR1 is MDHEN and CDR2 is SYDVKM in the germline V gene. With 3 bases removed from V and 5 bases from J, the gap between germline ends came to 13 bases. The CDR3 extends over 14 amino acids. CDR3 protein: CASSFGQGGETQYF. DNA for the CDR3: TGTGCCAGCAGTTTTGGTCAGGGGGGGGAGACCCAGTACTTC.

The chain is built from TRBV2 and TRBJ2-3; D is unclear. Trimming shortened V by 5 bases and J by 2 bases, and 11 bases separated the two germline ends. CDR1 is SNHLY and CDR2 is FYNNEI in the germline V gene. The CDR3 loop spans 14 amino acids. CDR3 nucleotide sequence: TGTGCCAGCAGTTCACCGGGCACCACAGATACGCAGTATTTT. This encodes CASSSPGTTDTQYF.

The rearrangement uses TRBV11-2 and TRBJ2-5; D is undetermined. Looked up from germline, CDR1 is SGHAT and CDR2 is FQNNGV. The germline V and J ends were trimmed by 1 base and 4 bases, with 10 bases remaining between them. CDR3 length equals 14 residues. The CDR3 sequence is CASSLAGPGETQYF. The CDR3 DNA reads as TGTGCCAGCAGCTTAGCAGGTCCCGGAGAGACCCAGTACTTC.